These 24 T cell receptor beta chains were sequenced from one sample in a study of blood T cells in healthy people across ages. Next came a second PCR, run for about 7 to 12 cycles, which used a sample-barcoded 5' primer along with a J-beta primer mix. MiXCR was run by TCRdb on the 5' RACE reads, yielding one entry per CDR3 protein. The sample shows over 750,000 distinct CDR3 sequences, roughly 25% of them seen only once. These data were likewise used in another study, on T cells of mothers and their children.

Specimen: blood. These receptors all stem from a boy between 10 and 17 years old in good health.

The chain couples TRBV23-1 to TRBJ2-5, with TRBD2 as a possible D gene (5 bases). TRBV23-1 is an ORF, with its function uncertain. Trimming removed 2 bases at V and 3 bases at J, with 13 bases between. The CDR3 covers 15 residues. The CDR3 nucleotides read TGCGCCAGCAGTCAAAGCCCAGAGGGTAAAGAGACCCAGTACTTC. Translating gives CASSQSPEGKETQYF.

The V call is TRBV28, the J call TRBJ2-4; D not resolved. Germline-derived CDR1 and CDR2 are MDHEN and SYDVKM. V shed 3 bases and J shed 1 base, with 10 bases lying between them. The CDR3 runs to 15 residues. The CDR3 sequence: CASSFRLRAKNIQYF. The CDR3 DNA sequence: TGTGCCAGCAGTTTCAGGTTACGGGCCAAAAACATTCAGTACTTC. The full variable domain, with the rest looked up from reference TRBV28 and TRBJ2-4, is DVKVTQSSRYLVKRTGEKVFLECVQDMDHENMFWYRQDPGLGLRLIYFSYDVKMKEKGDIPEGYSVSREKKERFSLILESASTNQTSMYLCASSFRLRAKNIQYFGAGTRLSVL.

The rearrangement uses TRBV4-3 and TRBJ2-5; D is tentatively TRBD1 or TRBD2 (6 bases each). V was pared by 0 bases and J by 3 bases, with 14 bases between. CDR1 is LGHNA and CDR2 is YSLEER in the germline V gene. This CDR3 spans 16 amino acids. The CDR3 DNA sequence: TGCGCCAGCAGCCAAGATTATATGGGGGGCGAAGAGACCCAGTACTTC. Translated, it gives CASSQDYMGGEETQYF.

This chain uses TRBV19 with TRBJ2-5; D is uncertain. The J call may be mistaken, given a closer DNA end match to TRBJ2-7. Germline CDR1 LNHDA, CDR2 SQIVND (reference sequence). This CDR3 has 14 residues. As DNA, the CDR3 is TGTGCCAGTAGTATAGACAGGAGCTCCTACGAGCAGTACTTC. This codes for CASSIDRSSYEQYF.

This clonotype has just a few counts. The chain joins TRBV3-1 to TRBJ2-3; no reliable D call. The CDR3 spans 13 residues. Per germline, CDR1 LGHDT and CDR2 YNNKEL (reference sequence). V dropped 0 bases and J dropped 6 bases, with 7 bases sitting between them. The CDR3 DNA reads TGTGCCAGCAGCCAAGACCATTGGGATACGCAGTATTTT. This translates into CASSQDHWDTQYF.

This clonotype occurred a few times. This chain joins TRBV20-1 and TRBJ2-5; TRBD2 aligns across 8 bases. Trimming at V came to 1 base and at J to 3 bases, leaving 10 bases not matched to a gene. The CDR3 totals 16 residues. Germline V gene sequence: CDR1 DFQATT, CDR2 SNEGSKA (reference sequence). In nucleotides, the CDR3 is TGCAGTGCTAGAGGGGGAGGAGCGGGAGTCGAAGAGACCCAGTACTTC. Encoded protein: CSARGGGAGVEETQYF.

The V and J genes are TRBV20-1 and TRBJ1-2, with D unresolved. V lost 0 bases and J 2 bases, leaving 13 bases between the germline ends. Germline assignment: CDR1 DFQATT and CDR2 SNEGSKA (reference sequence). The CDR3 loop spans 15 amino acids. The CDR3 reads CSARDNARWNYGYTF. In DNA form, the CDR3 reads TGCAGTGCTAGAGATAACGCCAGGTGGAACTATGGCTACACCTTC.

This clonotype was counted between two and nine times. The V and J genes are TRBV12-5 and TRBJ1-2, with D unresolved. The CDR3 has 12 residues. CDR1 is LGHNT and CDR2 is FRNRAP in the germline V gene. Deletions cut 2 bases from V and 0 bases from J, with 1 base between. The CDR3 reads CASGLPNYGYTF. The CDR3 DNA sequence: TGTGCTAGTGGTTTGCCTAACTATGGCTACACCTTC.

The sample holds a few counts of this clonotype. The chain carries TRBV9 and TRBJ1-1; TRBD1 matches at 9 bases. Germline V CDR1 and CDR2: SGDLS, YYNGEE. The CDR3 totals 15 residues. After removal of 4 bases from V and 4 bases from J, the junction contained 8 bases not matched to a gene. In nucleotides, the CDR3 is TGTGCCAGCAGCCCACGGACAGGGGCCGGCACTGAAGCTTTCTTT. Its protein product is CASSPRTGAGTEAFF.

This clonotype was found a few times. A junction end diverges from the germline sequence, so it may reflect a read error. This chain links TRBV6-5 with TRBJ1-4, with 9 nucleotides matching TRBD1. In germline, CDR1 is MNHEY, CDR2 SVGAGI. The CDR3 has 15 residues. CDR3 nucleotide sequence: TGTGCCAGCAGTTCCCTGGACAGGGGTAATGAAGAACTGTTTTTT. This translates into CASSSLDRGNEELFF.

The table lists this clonotype with a few counts. The V gene is TRBV9, the J gene TRBJ1-2, with 9 positions matching TRBD1. Unmatched junction bases numbered 4, after V lost 0 bases and J lost 1 base. Germline loops: CDR1 SGDLS, CDR2 YYNGEE. The CDR3 covers 16 residues. The CDR3 DNA reads as TGTGCCAGCAGCGTAGCAAGACAGGGGGGTAACTATGGCTACACCTTC. Protein sequence: CASSVARQGGNYGYTF.

This clonotype occurred a few times. The rearrangement uses TRBV4-1 and TRBJ2-7; 8 bases are shared with TRBD2. This CDR3 region has 16 residues. V trimming: 0 bases; J trimming: 5 bases; junction bases outside the gene matches: 9. CDR1 and CDR2 (germline): MGHRA, YSYEKL. The CDR3 region is CASSQEASGGPDEQYF. In DNA form, the CDR3 reads TGCGCCAGCAGCCAAGAGGCGTCGGGAGGGCCTGACGAGCAGTACTTC.

V gene TRBV7-9 combines with J gene TRBJ2-5, with no clear D. Near its end, the DNA agrees better with TRBJ2-1, so the J call may be wrong. Germline-derived CDR1 and CDR2 are SEHNR and FQNEAQ (reference sequence). CDR3 size: 14 residues. The CDR3 DNA reads TGTGCCAGCAGCTTCGCCGGACCGGGTGACCTGCAGTTCTTC. Amino acid sequence: CASSFAGPGDLQFF.

This chain uses TRBV21-1 with TRBJ2-3; TRBD2, the table's D call, was not compared with the DNA. TRBV21-1 is given as a pseudogene. This CDR3 has 9 residues. CDR3 DNA: TGTGCCAGCAGGAGGGTACCCTATTTT. This codes for CASRRVPYF.

The sample holds a few counts of this clonotype. The chain employs TRBV20-1 and TRBJ2-1, with D perhaps matching TRBD1 or TRBD2 (5 bases each). Germline assignment: CDR1 DFQATT and CDR2 SNEGSKA (reference sequence). CDR3 length: 16 residues. Trimming took 6 bases from V and 0 from J, leaving 18 bases between them. The CDR3 DNA reads TGCAGTGCGGTCGGGATGACAGTTAGCTCCTACAATGAGCAGTTCTTC. This encodes CSAVGMTVSSYNEQFF.

The chain is built from TRBV4-1 and TRBJ2-5; D remains ambiguous. The better agreement between TRBJ2-1 and the DNA end casts doubt on the J call. CDR1 is MGHRA and CDR2 is YSYEKL in the germline V gene. This CDR3 comprises 14 residues. The CDR3 DNA sequence: TGCGCCAGCGTGGGCCAGATCGGCGTGGATGAGCAGTTCTTC. Amino acids: CASVGQIGVDEQFF.

V and J are TRBV20-1 and TRBJ2-3; no definite D call. Trimming pared 4 bases from V and 2 bases from J, leaving 16 bases between. The CDR3 extends over 15 amino acids. Germline assignment: CDR1 DFQATT and CDR2 SNEGSKA (reference sequence). The CDR3 sequence is CSAIGPIRTTDTQYF. As DNA, the CDR3 is TGCAGTGCTATTGGTCCCATCCGGACCACAGATACGCAGTATTTT.

This chain uses TRBV7-3 with TRBJ2-1, with 10 bases matching TRBD2. The CDR3 sequence is 15 residues long. V shed 5 bases and J 8 bases; nucleotides not matched to a gene: 9. Germline CDR1 and CDR2: SGHTA and FQGTGA. CDR3 coding DNA: TGTGCCAGCAGCCCTCTAGCGGGAGTAGGCGATGAGCAGTTCTTC. As protein: CASSPLAGVGDEQFF.

V gene TRBV13 combines with J gene TRBJ2-3; D perhaps matches TRBD2 (6 bases). This CDR3 region has 13 residues. The V gene's germline CDR1 is PRHDT and CDR2 FYEKMQ (reference sequence). The V and J ends lost 2 bases and 5 bases respectively, with 8 bases between them. CDR3 DNA sequence: TGTGCCAGCAGCTTAAGGAGGGAAGATACGCAGTATTTT. It translates to CASSLRREDTQYF.

This clonotype turned up a few times. The chain links TRBV6-2 or TRBV6-3 to TRBJ1-4, with 9 bases matching TRBD1. Per the germline V gene, CDR1 is MNHEY and CDR2 is SVGEGT. There are 13 residues in the CDR3. V was pared by 7 bases and J by 6 bases, with 3 bases of the junction left unmatched. Written as DNA, the CDR3 is TGTGCCAGCAAACGGACAGGGGATGAAAAACTGTTTTTT. It codes for CASKRTGDEKLFF.

The chain recombines TRBV7-8 with TRBJ2-3; 14 nucleotides line up with TRBD2. With 5 bases clipped from V and 3 bases from J, the junction kept 4 bases outside the gene matches. From germline, CDR1 is SGHVS and CDR2 FQNEAQ. The CDR3 totals 16 residues. The CDR3 region has the DNA TGTGCCAGCAGCGGACTAGCGGGGGGCGGGACAGATACGCAGTATTTT. Its translation is CASSGLAGGGTDTQYF.

This clonotype was seen a few times. This chain joins TRBV20-1 and TRBJ1-2; no reliable D call. Germline CDR1 DFQATT, CDR2 SNEGSKA (reference sequence). The CDR3 length is 10 residues. V was clipped by 5 bases and J by 5 bases, with 6 bases between them. CDR3 sequence: CSAYNYGYTF. Here the CDR3 DNA reads TGCAGTGCTTACAATTATGGCTACACCTTC.

This clonotype was recorded a few times. V is TRBV3-1 and J is TRBJ2-5, with D perhaps matching TRBD2 (5 bases). CDR1 LGHDT and CDR2 YNNKEL come from the germline V gene (reference sequence). The ends were cut back, 4 bases at V and 1 base at J, with 10 bases in the middle. This CDR3 comprises 14 residues. The CDR3 bases are TGTGCCAGCAGCCTACGGACTCGCCAAGAGACCCAGTACTTC. It translates to CASSLRTRQETQYF.

A few counts support this clonotype. The chain carries TRBV20-1 and TRBJ2-3; 9 nucleotides agree with TRBD2. CDR1 is DFQATT and CDR2 is SNEGSKA in the germline V gene (reference sequence). Trimming at V came to 0 bases and at J to 3 bases, leaving 7 bases not matched to a gene. This CDR3 has 16 amino acids. The CDR3 DNA reads as TGCAGTGCTAGAGATTTCGGGACTAGCAGAACAGATACGCAGTATTTT. Translating gives CSARDFGTSRTDTQYF.